Sequencing of this T cell receptor (beta chain) was carried out in a study of low-dose radiotherapy and immunotherapy resistance in tumors. Germline CDR1 PRHDT, CDR2 FYEKMQ (reference sequence). Germline trimming cut 5 bases from V and 4 bases from J; bases unmatched to any gene: 6. The CDR3 sequence is 14 residues long. This clonotype was seen many times. Alpha- and beta-chain coverage of first-strand cDNA came from TRAV- and TRBV-specific primers. A constant-region primer paired with the V-primer adapter amplified TCRs over approximately 19 PCR cycles. Following isolation, mRNA was amplified via in vitro transcription. One entry per CDR3 protein, called by TCRdb with MiXCR from the reads. The sample carries 80,000 to 95,000 distinct CDR3 sequences, 9.4% recorded once. Stated time point: before trial treatment. It was nivolumab, ipilimumab, aspirin, low-dose cyclophosphamide and low-dose radiotherapy that donors received. Advanced solid tumors lacking tumor-infiltrating lymphocytes were present in eligible patients.

The sample here was PBMCs, taken before treatment. The chain combines TRBV13 with TRBJ2-7; 9 bases line up with TRBD1. This TCR was sampled from a male donor with prostate cancer. The CDR3 DNA reads TGTGCCAGCAGCGAACAGGGGGCGAATTACGAGCAGTACTTC. It encodes CASSEQGANYEQYF.